The 11 T cell receptor beta chains presented below share a single source sample, sequenced in a study of OX40 agonist ivuxolimab in advanced cancers. Generated by immunoSEQ multiplex PCR, the TCRdb table keeps only in-frame clones and is missing some. The sample shows fewer than 70,000 clones, around 86% of them seen only once. This specimen was CD4+ or CD8+ T cells sorted from blood, taken in a trial of the OX40 agonist ivuxolimab. The receptors shown here come from an adult with an advanced solid tumor such as melanoma, head and neck, liver or kidney cancer.

The chain employs TRBV5-8 and TRBJ1-4; 9 bases agree with TRBD1. Germline CDR1 is SGHTS and CDR2 is YDEGEE. The CDR3 covers 17 residues. V shed 4 bases and J 2 bases; nucleotides not matched to a gene: 9. The CDR3 coding sequence is TGTGCCAGCAGCCCCGGGACAGGGAGCCACACTAATGAAAAACTGTTTTTT. Translated, it gives CASSPGTGSHTNEKLFF. Supplemented by reference TRBV5-8 and TRBJ1-4, the full variable domain reads EAGVTQSPTHLIKTRGQQATLRCSPISGHTSVYWYQQALGLGLQFLLWYDEGEERNRGNFPPRFSGRQFPNYSSELNVNALELEDSALYLCASSPGTGSHTNEKLFFGSGTQLSVL.

This rearrangement joins TRBV11-3 to TRBJ2-3, with 12 bases identical to TRBD2. Germline V gene sequence: CDR1 SGHNT, CDR2 YENEEA. V lost 4 bases to trimming and J lost 2 bases; unmatched junction nucleotides: 10. CDR3 length: 18 residues. CDR3 protein: CASSSGILAGGATDTQYF. The CDR3, as DNA: TGTGCCAGCAGCTCAGGGATCCTAGCGGGGGGGGCCACAGATACGCAGTATTTT.

The gene calls are TRBV2 and TRBJ1-1; 7 positions agree with TRBD1. V lost 5 bases to trimming and J lost 0 bases; unmatched junction nucleotides: 12. The CDR3 contains 17 residues. Germline loops: CDR1 SNHLY, CDR2 FYNNEI. CDR3 DNA: TGTGCCAGCAGTAGGGGGACAGCCTATACCATGAACACTGAAGCTTTCTTT. It encodes CASSRGTAYTMNTEAFF.

V is TRBV5-1 and J is TRBJ2-5; 7 positions match TRBD1. The CDR3 has 14 amino acids. Germline CDR1 SGHRS, CDR2 YFSETQ. The V and J ends lost 4 bases and 3 bases, in that order; junction bases with no gene match: 6. The DNA of the CDR3 is TGCGCCAGCAGCCGACAGGGCAAGGAAGAGACCCAGTACTTC. Amino acids: CASSRQGKEETQYF.

The chain is built from TRBV25-1 and TRBJ2-7, with D uncertain. Trimming pared 3 bases from V and 3 bases from J, leaving 3 bases between. CDR1 MGHDK and CDR2 SYGVNS come from the germline V gene. There are 11 residues in the CDR3. The CDR3 nucleotides read TGTGCCAGCAGTGATCTCTACGAGCAGTACTTC. This encodes CASSDLYEQYF.

This chain joins TRBV6-1 and TRBJ2-5; tentatively, D is TRBD1 or TRBD2 (6 bases each). This CDR3 is built from 13 residues. Germline V gene sequence: CDR1 MNHNS, CDR2 SASEGT. V dropped 8 bases and J dropped 3 bases, with 13 bases sitting between them. The CDR3, as DNA: TGTGCCAGCGTCCGGGGGCCCGAAGAGACCCAGTACTTC. Protein product: CASVRGPEETQYF.

This rearrangement joins TRBV7-9 to TRBJ2-7; D might be TRBD1 (6 bases). Looked up from germline, CDR1 is SEHNR and CDR2 is FQNEAQ (reference sequence). V was clipped by 3 bases and J by 7 bases, with 13 bases between them. This CDR3 has 13 amino acids. The DNA for the CDR3 is TGTGCCAGCAGCTTGGGACACGAGCGGGAGCAGTACTTC. This gives the protein CASSLGHEREQYF.

This chain uses TRBV7-2 with TRBJ1-5; the D gene is possibly TRBD1 (5 bases). Trimming shortened V by 1 base and J by 6 bases, and 13 bases separated the two germline ends. Germline values: CDR1 SGHTA, CDR2 FQGNSA. The CDR3 runs 15 residues. DNA of the CDR3: TGTGCCAGCAGCTTAGGGTCAGGGTTGGGTCAGCCCCAGCATTTT. Translating gives CASSLGSGLGQPQHF. The full variable domain, completed using reference TRBV7-2 and TRBJ1-5, is GAGVSQSPSNKVTEKGKDVELRCDPISGHTALYWYRQSLGQGLEFLIYFQGNSAPDKSGLPSDRFSAERTGGSVSTLTIQRTQQEDSAVYLCASSLGSGLGQPQHFGDGTRLSIL.

The rearrangement uses TRBV7-6 and TRBJ1-3; 7 bases line up with TRBD1. J gave up 4 bases and V 5 bases, and 11 bases lay outside the gene matches. CDR1 and CDR2 (germline): SGHVS, FNYEAQ. The CDR3 totals 16 residues. As DNA, the CDR3 is TGTGCCAGCAGCCCACAGGGGTCACGATCCGGAAACACCATATATTTT. Protein sequence: CASSPQGSRSGNTIYF. The full variable domain, its missing parts supplied by reference TRBV7-6 and TRBJ1-3, is GAGVSQSPRYKVTKRGQDVALRCDPISGHVSLYWYRQALGQGPEFLTYFNYEAQQDKSGLPNDRFSAERPEGSISTLTIQRTEQRDSAMYRCASSPQGSRSGNTIYFGEGSWLTVV.

In this sample, this clone turned up once. The V call is TRBV30, the J call TRBJ2-1; 8 nucleotides agree with TRBD2. This CDR3 is 13 amino acids long. Per the germline V gene, CDR1 is GTSNPN and CDR2 is SVGIG (reference sequence). With V trimmed by 3 bases and J by 7 bases, 5 bases remained unmatched. The DNA of the CDR3 is TGTGCCTGGAGCGCGGGGGGAGGGAATGAGCAGTTCTTC. Its protein product is CAWSAGGGNEQFF.

This clone occurred once. The chain is built from TRBV28 and TRBJ2-2; 11 bases agree with TRBD1. The CDR3 runs to 14 residues. Germline trimming cut 8 bases from V and 5 bases from J; bases unmatched to any gene: 4. Looked up from germline, CDR1 is MDHEN and CDR2 is SYDVKM. The CDR3, as DNA: TGTGCCAGCGGACAGGGGGCGAGGACCGGGGAGCTGTTTTTT. Protein product: CASGQGARTGELFF.